This TCR beta chain was sequenced during a study of shared clonotypes between healthy human individuals. TCRdb's copy holds only in-frame clones and misses some; the assay was immunoSEQ multiplex PCR. The sample records about 640,000 clones, around 72% being singletons. This CDR3 is 12 amino acids long. Germline V gene lookup returns CDR1 MNHNY and CDR2 SVGAGI (reference sequence). The V gene lost 2 bases and the J gene lost 6 bases, with 4 bases spanning the gap. The table lists this clone with a count of one. The sample consisted of memory CD4+ T cells sorted from blood. Subset in this sample: CD45RA-negative fraction. This clonotype was sampled from a woman in her thirties in good health. This chain connects TRBV6-6 to TRBJ1-4; D is unresolved. Written as DNA, the CDR3 is TGTGCCAGCAGTTACATTGATGAAAAACTGTTTTTT. Residues: CASSYIDEKLFF.